The clone carrying this T cell receptor (beta chain) appeared a single time. This sample is part of a study of cytomegalovirus exposure and HLA in healthy donors. The PCR was carried out with 60 Vbeta primers and 13 Jbeta primers. TCRdb's copy holds only in-frame clones and misses some; the assay was immunoSEQ multiplex PCR. The sample records some 60,000 clones, more than 70% being singletons. Between the trimmed V and J ends, which lost 3 bases and 4 bases, there was a span of 19 bases. This CDR3 is 16 amino acids long. Germline lookup yields CDR1 SGDLS and CDR2 YYNGEE. The TCR comes from a woman under 40 in good health and CMV-seronegative. The rearrangement links TRBV9 to TRBJ1-1; D may be TRBD1 (5 bases). The sample taken for sequencing was PBMCs. Here the CDR3 reads CASSADGGGIGTEAFF. For the CDR3, the DNA is TGTGCCAGCAGCGCGGATGGGGGGGGGATCGGCACTGAAGCTTTCTTT. The full variable domain, completed using reference TRBV9 and TRBJ1-1, is DSGVTQTPKHLITATGQRVTLRCSPRSGDLSVYWYQQSLDQGLQFLIQYYNGEERAKGNILERFSAQQFPDLHSELNLSSLELGDSALYFCASSADGGGIGTEAFFGQGTRLTVV.